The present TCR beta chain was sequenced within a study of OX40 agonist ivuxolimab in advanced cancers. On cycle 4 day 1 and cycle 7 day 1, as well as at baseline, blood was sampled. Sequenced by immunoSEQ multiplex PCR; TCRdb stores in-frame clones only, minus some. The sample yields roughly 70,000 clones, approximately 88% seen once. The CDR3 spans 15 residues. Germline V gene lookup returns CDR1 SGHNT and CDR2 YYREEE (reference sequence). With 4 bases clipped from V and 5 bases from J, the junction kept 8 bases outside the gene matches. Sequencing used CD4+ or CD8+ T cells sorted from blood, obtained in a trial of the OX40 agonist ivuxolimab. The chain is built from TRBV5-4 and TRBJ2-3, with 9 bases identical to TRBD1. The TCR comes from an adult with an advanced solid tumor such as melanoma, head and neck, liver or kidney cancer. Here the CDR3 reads CASSRGGQGKDTQYF. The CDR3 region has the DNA TGTGCCAGCAGCCGTGGGGGACAGGGAAAAGATACGCAGTATTTT.